The T cell receptor (beta chain) under discussion was sequenced for a study of vaccination and CD4 T cells after COVID-19. There are a few counts of this clonotype. As yet, its antigen is unknown. The treatment: roughly 10-day PBMC culture with coronavirus spike peptide pools or control peptides (ViraFEST assay). ViraFEST used peptide pools to expand antigen-specific T cells before TCR sequencing. CD4+ T cells that had been cultured provided DNA sequenced with the Oncomine TCR Beta short-read assay. TCRdb reprocessed the PCR reads with MiXCR, giving one entry per CDR3 protein. The table lists around 20,000 distinct CDR3 sequences, about 43% of them singletons. The CDR3 is 15 amino acids. V lost 1 base, J lost 8 bases, and 17 bases lay in between. Germline V gene lookup returns CDR1 MGHDK and CDR2 SYGVNS.

The V and J genes are TRBV25-1 and TRBJ1-2; a possible D gene is TRBD1 (5 bases). This receptor was obtained from a human donor who had recovered from COVID-19. This material consisted of CD4+ T cells from blood, cultured in vitro, taken after SARS-CoV-2 vaccination. CDR3 DNA: TGTGCCAGCAGTGAATGGCCAGGGACCTCTGACGGCTACACCTTC. Protein product: CASSEWPGTSDGYTF.